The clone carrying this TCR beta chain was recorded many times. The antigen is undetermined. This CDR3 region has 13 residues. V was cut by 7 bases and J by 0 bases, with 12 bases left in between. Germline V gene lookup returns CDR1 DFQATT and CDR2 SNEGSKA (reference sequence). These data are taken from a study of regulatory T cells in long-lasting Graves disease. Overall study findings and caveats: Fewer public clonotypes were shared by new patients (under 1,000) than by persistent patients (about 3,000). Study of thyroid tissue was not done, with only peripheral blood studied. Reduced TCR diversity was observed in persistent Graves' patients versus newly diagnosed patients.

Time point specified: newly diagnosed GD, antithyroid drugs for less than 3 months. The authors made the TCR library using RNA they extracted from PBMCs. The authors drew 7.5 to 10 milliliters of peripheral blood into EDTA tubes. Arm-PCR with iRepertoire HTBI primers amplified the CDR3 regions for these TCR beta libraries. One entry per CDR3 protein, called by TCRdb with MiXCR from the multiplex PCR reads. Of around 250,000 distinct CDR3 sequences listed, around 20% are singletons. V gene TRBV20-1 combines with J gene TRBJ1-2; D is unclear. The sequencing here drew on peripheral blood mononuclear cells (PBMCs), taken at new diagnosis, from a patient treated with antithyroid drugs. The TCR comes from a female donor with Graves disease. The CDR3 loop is CSVPVSPNYGYTF. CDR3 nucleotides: TGCAGTGTCCCAGTCAGTCCTAACTATGGCTACACCTTC.